This TCR beta chain was sequenced during a study of blood T cell repertoires in COVID-19. The wider study: Specimens from acute and convalescent COVID-19 originated in the United States, Italy and Spain. PBMCs, B-cell-depleted T cells, or T cells provided the cDNA or gDNA that made up the material.

CDR3 length: 14 amino acids. Germline-derived CDR1 and CDR2 are WNHNN and SYGVQD (reference sequence). Followed over time, Seattle patients had been enrolled while infection was active. Ten or more counts support this clone. Sequence at one end of the junction differs from germline and may be a read error. The authors' processing: Amplification from reference gene primers served as the basis for estimated nucleated cell counts. Using immunoSEQ multiplex PCR, the repertoire was profiled, and TCRdb retains in-frame clones only, with some absent. Clone size and the V and J calls come from that table; the DNA yielded D and trimming. Of 250,000 to 350,000 clones listed, 90% to 95% are singletons.

Sequences were obtained from peripheral blood. The gene calls are TRBV10-1 and TRBJ1-1; 7 nucleotides line up with TRBD1. This TCR was sampled from a woman in her 30s with COVID-19, enrolled during active disease. For the CDR3, the DNA is TGCGCCAGCAGTGGGGGGACAGTGAACGCTGAAGCTTTCTTT. It specifies CASSGGTVNAEAFF.